This TCR beta chain was observed in a study of vaccination effects on CD4 cells after COVID-19. Across the study: After the second dose, samples were taken at median day 72.

Germline V gives CDR1 WSHSY, CDR2 SAAADI. With 4 bases removed from V and 8 bases from J, the gap between germline ends came to 9 bases. The CDR3 has 13 residues. Profiling relied on immunoSEQ multiplex PCR, and the TCRdb table lists in-frame clones only, not all of them. The table records some 70,000 clones, about 80% of them present only once. Using viral peptide pools, the ViraFEST assay grew out antigen-specific CD4+ T cells prior to sequencing. Culture proceeded for 10 days, and CD4+ T cells were then isolated. Every participant took two doses of the BNT162b2 or mRNA-1273 vaccine. With regard to this clone: The antigen remains unidentified.

The sequenced sample was CD4+ T cells from PBMCs cultured with HCoV-229E spike peptides, obtained after COVID-19 vaccination. The chain has TRBV10-2 and TRBJ1-6; D may be TRBD1 (6 bases). This TCR was recovered from a human donor who received a COVID-19 vaccine. In DNA, the CDR3 is TGCGCCAGCAGTGTGGCAGGGGATTCACCCCTCCACTTT. Translated, it gives CASSVAGDSPLHF.